These 22 T cell receptor beta chains came from one sample sequenced in a study of radiation and T cells in renal cell carcinoma. Time point specified: blood 2 weeks post-SBRT. The treatment: 15 Gy SBRT to primary tumor, nephrectomy 4 weeks later. The data were produced by immunoSEQ multiplex PCR, yet TCRdb's version contains in-frame clones alone and is incomplete. The sample includes 70,000 to 90,000 clones, approximately 83% seen only once; the top ten take around 21%. This specimen was blood, taken from a patient whose treatment included radiotherapy and nephrectomy. The receptors come from a woman between 50 and 59 years old with renal cell carcinoma.

The rearrangement uses TRBV5-1 and TRBJ1-2, with D perhaps matching TRBD1 (5 bases). V dropped 1 base and J dropped 6 bases, with 10 bases sitting between them. This CDR3 spans 13 amino acids. Germline V lookup: CDR1 SGHRS, CDR2 YFSETQ. Written as DNA, the CDR3 is TGCGCCAGCAGCTTGCAGGCAGGGAATGGCTACACCTTC. It specifies CASSLQAGNGYTF.

This clone turned up a few times. The chain combines TRBV15 with TRBJ1-1; D uncertain. CDR3 length: 14 residues. CDR1 and CDR2 (germline): LNHNV, YYDKDF (reference sequence). Trimming left V 3 bases short and J 5 bases short, with 13 bases between. The CDR3: CATSRSPVGTEAFF. The CDR3 DNA reads TGTGCCACCAGCAGGAGCCCCGTTGGGACTGAAGCTTTCTTT.

V usage is TRBV9 and J usage is TRBJ1-1; the D is unclear. The CDR3 totals 14 residues. The V end was cut by 0 bases, the J end by 4 bases, with 10 bases between. Germline V gene data show CDR1 as SGDLS and CDR2 as YYNGEE. The CDR3 nucleotides read TGTGCCAGCAGCGTAGTCTCTGGGAGCACTGAAGCTTTCTTT. This sequence encodes CASSVVSGSTEAFF.

V usage is TRBV27 and J usage is TRBJ2-4; 10 bases are shared with TRBD1. The length of the CDR3 is 14 residues. Germline assignment: CDR1 MNHEY and CDR2 SMNVEV (reference sequence). The V segment lost 5 bases and the J segment 7 bases; nucleotides outside the gene matches: 5. CDR3 in DNA: TGTGCCAGCAGTCAGGGACAGGGGAACAACATTCAGTACTTC. Translating gives CASSQGQGNNIQYF.

This clone was detected only once. The chain carries TRBV6-1 and TRBJ1-1; 8 bases align to TRBD1. The germline V gene has CDR1 MNHNS and CDR2 SASEGT. V lost 1 base, J lost 11 bases, and 12 bases stayed unmatched. The CDR3 runs to 15 residues. CDR3 region: CASSEGQGAPVRAFF. DNA of the CDR3: TGTGCCAGCAGTGAAGGGCAGGGGGCCCCCGTGAGGGCTTTCTTT.

This clone was picked up a small number of times. The chain employs TRBV30 and TRBJ1-1; 7 bases agree with TRBD1. Unmatched junction bases numbered 8, after V lost 3 bases and J lost 1 base. CDR1 and CDR2 (germline): GTSNPN, SVGIG (reference sequence). The CDR3 is made up of 15 amino acids. Written as DNA, the CDR3 is TGTGCCTGGAGCCCGGGACAGAACGCGAACACTGAAGCTTTCTTT. This sequence encodes CAWSPGQNANTEAFF.

This chain uses TRBV30 with TRBJ2-7; tentative D call: TRBD1 (6 bases). Per the germline V gene, CDR1 is GTSNPN and CDR2 is SVGIG (reference sequence). The length of the CDR3 is 13 residues. V was clipped by 3 bases and J by 2 bases, with 11 bases between them. CDR3 in amino acids: CAWSERTAYEQYF. The CDR3 bases are TGTGCCTGGAGCGAAAGGACAGCCTACGAGCAGTACTTC. Filled out from reference TRBV30 and TRBJ2-7, the complete variable domain reads SQTIHQWPATLVQPVGSPLSLECTVEGTSNPNLYWYRQAAGRGLQLLFYSVGIGQISSEVPQNLSASRPQDRQFILSSKKLLLSDSGFYLCAWSERTAYEQYFGPGTRLTVT.

The chain couples TRBV7-8 to TRBJ2-7, with 8 nucleotides matching TRBD2. Germline-derived CDR1 and CDR2 are SGHVS and FQNEAQ. V lost 4 bases and J lost 2; bases outside the gene matches: 4. The CDR3 loop spans 14 amino acids. The CDR3 region has the DNA TGTGCCAGCAGCTCAACTAGCGGCCCCTACGAGCAGTACTTC. It codes for CASSSTSGPYEQYF.

V gene TRBV7-3 combines with J gene TRBJ2-7; weak D call: TRBD1 (5 bases). Germline loops: CDR1 SGHTA, CDR2 FQGTGA. Trimming removed 1 base at V and 6 bases at J, with 13 bases between. This CDR3 has 14 amino acids. This CDR3 is CASSLNSQGGEQYF. CDR3 bases: TGTGCCAGCAGCTTAAACTCGCAGGGTGGCGAGCAGTACTTC.

V and J are TRBV7-8 and TRBJ2-1, with TRBD2 matching 7 bases. CDR1 SGHVS and CDR2 FQNEAQ come from the germline V gene. Trimming removed 7 bases from V and 2 bases from J; junction bases left unmatched: 8. The CDR3 spans 15 residues. CDR3: CASNPRGRAYNEQFF. CDR3 coding DNA: TGTGCCAGCAATCCCCGGGGGAGGGCCTACAATGAGCAGTTCTTC.

The V gene is TRBV9, the J gene TRBJ2-3; D is possibly TRBD1 or TRBD2 (6 bases each). The CDR3 length is 15 residues. The V end lost 3 bases, the J end lost 1 base, and 12 bases lay between the germline ends. Germline loops: CDR1 SGDLS, CDR2 YYNGEE. CDR3 sequence (DNA): TGTGCCAGCAGCGGGGGGGCGGTCGGCACAGATACGCAGTATTTT. This encodes CASSGGAVGTDTQYF.

The chain employs TRBV2 and TRBJ2-1; TRBD2 aligns across 10 bases. CDR3 size: 14 residues. V lost 4 bases and J lost 10; bases outside the gene matches: 7. Germline V CDR1 and CDR2: SNHLY, FYNNEI. The CDR3 DNA reads TGTGCCAGCAGTGTCCAGCGGGGGGGTAGGGAGCAGTTCTTC. Encoded protein: CASSVQRGGREQFF.

CDR3: CASSAVQGIEKLFF. The CDR3 DNA reads as TGTGCCAGCAGTGCGGTACAGGGGATTGAAAAACTGTTTTTT. The chain employs TRBV6-1 and TRBJ1-4; 7 bases map to TRBD1. The germline V gene encodes CDR1 MNHNS and CDR2 SASEGT. J was trimmed by 7 bases and V by 4 bases; bases with no gene match: 6. The CDR3 is 14 amino acids.

The V call is TRBV25-1, the J call TRBJ1-1; 7 bases are a match to TRBD1. CDR3 size: 16 residues. J was trimmed by 0 bases and V by 3 bases; bases with no gene match: 7. Germline values: CDR1 MGHDK, CDR2 SYGVNS. The CDR3 bases are TGTGCCAGCAGTGACATAAAACAGGGGTTGAACACTGAAGCTTTCTTT. Protein product: CASSDIKQGLNTEAFF.

The J gene is TRBJ1-4, the V gene TRBV5-6; D is perhaps TRBD1 (5 bases). V shed 3 bases and J shed 1 base, with 16 bases lying between them. The CDR3 contains 17 residues. In germline, CDR1 is SGHDT, CDR2 YYEEEE. The CDR3 nucleotides are TGTGCCAGCAGCTCGATAGAAGGGACGGGAACTAATGAAAAACTGTTTTTT. It is translated as CASSSIEGTGTNEKLFF.

This clone has a single count. The rearrangement joins TRBV4-3 to TRBJ1-6; the D is unclear. This CDR3 is 13 amino acids long. V lost 3 bases and J lost 10, with 10 bases in between. Germline V lookup: CDR1 LGHNA, CDR2 YSLEER. The CDR3 coding sequence is TGCGCCAGCAGCCAGGCCCCTCAGTCACCCCTCCACTTT. Its translation: CASSQAPQSPLHF.

V and J are TRBV7-6 and TRBJ2-3; D might be TRBD1 (5 bases). Germline V CDR1 and CDR2: SGHVS, FNYEAQ. This CDR3 region has 17 residues. V lost 2 bases and J 1 base, leaving 16 bases between the germline ends. DNA of the CDR3: TGTGCCAGCAGCTTACGGTCCAGGGCGACACGCACAGATACGCAGTATTTT. This codes for CASSLRSRATRTDTQYF.

The V gene is TRBV11-2, the J gene TRBJ1-2, with 7 bases aligning to TRBD1. The V gene end was trimmed by 4 bases and the J gene end by 5 bases; junction bases not matched to a gene: 13. The V gene's germline CDR1 is SGHAT and CDR2 FQNNGV. CDR3 length equals 16 residues. Here the CDR3 reads CASSSSNPTGKYGYTF. In nucleotides, the CDR3 is TGTGCCAGCAGCTCCAGCAACCCGACAGGGAAATATGGCTACACCTTC. The complete variable domain, with remaining parts taken from reference TRBV11-2 and TRBJ1-2, reads EAGVAQSPRYKIIEKRQSVAFWCNPISGHATLYWYQQILGQGPKLLIQFQNNGVVDDSQLPKDRFSAERLKGVDSTLKIQPAKLEDSAVYLCASSSSNPTGKYGYTFGSGTRLTVV.

This chain joins TRBV5-4 and TRBJ1-3; D uncertain. The germline V gene encodes CDR1 SGHNT and CDR2 YYREEE (reference sequence). Trimming removed 4 bases from V and 2 bases from J, with 16 bases in between. The CDR3 loop spans 16 amino acids. The CDR3 DNA reads as TGTGCCAGCAGCACCTTTCGGGCAGACGCTGGAAACACCATATATTTT. Translating it yields CASSTFRADAGNTIYF.

This clone was seen a handful of times. The rearrangement links TRBV9 to TRBJ1-1; no definite D call. CDR3 length: 15 amino acids. V was pared by 0 bases and J by 3 bases, with 12 bases between. Germline CDR1 SGDLS, CDR2 YYNGEE. The CDR3 region has the DNA TGTGCCAGCAGCGTAGATGTGGGAACGGACACTGAAGCTTTCTTT. Translating gives CASSVDVGTDTEAFF.

This chain joins TRBV5-4 and TRBJ2-1, with TRBD1 matching over 10 bases. The CDR3 consists of 15 residues. V gave up 4 bases and J gave up 4 bases; unmatched junction bases: 5. Germline values: CDR1 SGHNT, CDR2 YYREEE (reference sequence). This CDR3 is CASSLGQGRYNEQFF. The CDR3 coding sequence is TGTGCCAGCAGCCTGGGACAGGGGAGATACAATGAGCAGTTCTTC.

The chain combines TRBV4-2 with TRBJ2-3; 10 nucleotides line up with TRBD2. There are 19 residues in the CDR3. Germline V CDR1 and CDR2: LGHNA, YNFKEQ. J gave up 2 bases and V 4 bases, and 15 bases lay outside the gene matches. The CDR3 nucleotides are TGTGCCAGCAGCCCATCCAGCCTAGCGGGAGCCTCACTCACAGATACGCAGTATTTT. Translating it yields CASSPSSLAGASLTDTQYF.